This T cell receptor (beta chain) was observed in a study of control samples from healthy donors and cancer patients. The table came from immunoSEQ multiplex PCR; TCRdb's copy has only in-frame clones and leaves some out. There are some 120,000 clones in the sample; approximately 90% occur only once, and approximately 8.6% lies in the top ten. The ends were cut back, 0 bases at V and 2 bases at J, with 4 bases in the middle. This CDR3 contains 14 residues. The germline CDR1 and CDR2 sequences are SGHAT and FQNNGV. V usage is TRBV11-2 and J usage is TRBJ2-2; D is uncertain. The source is a man aged 18 to 29 in good health. The specimen sequenced was blood. The CDR3 region is CASSLDHNTGELFF. The CDR3, as DNA: TGTGCCAGCAGCTTAGACCACAACACCGGGGAGCTGTTTTTT.